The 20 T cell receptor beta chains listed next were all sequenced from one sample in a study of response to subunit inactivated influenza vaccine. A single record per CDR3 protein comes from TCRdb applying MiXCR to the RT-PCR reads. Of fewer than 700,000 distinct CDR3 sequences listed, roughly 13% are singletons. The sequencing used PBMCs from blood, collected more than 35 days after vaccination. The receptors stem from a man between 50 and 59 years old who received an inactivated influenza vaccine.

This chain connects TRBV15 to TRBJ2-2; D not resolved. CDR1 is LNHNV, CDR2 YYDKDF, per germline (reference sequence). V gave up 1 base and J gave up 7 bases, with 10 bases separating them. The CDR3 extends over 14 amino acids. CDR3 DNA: TGTGCCACCAGCAGAGGGGTCGGCGGCGGGGAGCTGTTTTTT. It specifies CATSRGVGGGELFF.

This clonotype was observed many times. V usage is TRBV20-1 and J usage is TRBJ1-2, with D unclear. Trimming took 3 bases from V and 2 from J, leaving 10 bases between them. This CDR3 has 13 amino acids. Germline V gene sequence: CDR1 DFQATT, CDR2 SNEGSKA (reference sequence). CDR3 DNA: TGCAGTGCTAGGGAGACCGAAAACTATGGCTACACCTTC. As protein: CSARETENYGYTF.

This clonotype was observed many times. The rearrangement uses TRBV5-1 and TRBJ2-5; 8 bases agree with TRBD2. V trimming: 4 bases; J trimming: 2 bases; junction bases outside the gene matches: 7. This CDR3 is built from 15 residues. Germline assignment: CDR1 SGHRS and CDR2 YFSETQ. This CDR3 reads CASSPSRGGQETQYF. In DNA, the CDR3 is TGCGCCAGCAGCCCGTCACGGGGGGGTCAAGAGACCCAGTACTTC. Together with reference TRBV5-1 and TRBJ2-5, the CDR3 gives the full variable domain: KAGVTQTPRYLIKTRGQQVTLSCSPISGHRSVSWYQQTPGQGLQFLFEYFSETQRNKGNFPGRFSGRQFSNSRSEMNVSTLELGDSALYLCASSPSRGGQETQYFGPGTRLLVL.

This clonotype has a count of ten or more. CDR3 coding DNA: TGCGCCAGCAGCTTGGGAGGACAGGGTAATGGCTACACCTTC. Translated: CASSLGGQGNGYTF. J is TRBJ1-2 and V is TRBV5-1; the match to TRBD1 covers 8 bases. The junction had 4 bases not matched to a gene; V was cut back by 0 bases and J by 6 bases. Germline V CDR1 and CDR2: SGHRS, YFSETQ. This CDR3 has 14 residues.

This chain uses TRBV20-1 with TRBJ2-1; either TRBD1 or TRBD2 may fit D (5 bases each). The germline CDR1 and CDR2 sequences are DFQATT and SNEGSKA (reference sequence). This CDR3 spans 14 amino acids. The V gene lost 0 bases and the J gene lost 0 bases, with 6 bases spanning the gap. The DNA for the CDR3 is TGCAGTGCTAGAGAAGGGACCTCCTACAATGAGCAGTTCTTC. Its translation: CSAREGTSYNEQFF.

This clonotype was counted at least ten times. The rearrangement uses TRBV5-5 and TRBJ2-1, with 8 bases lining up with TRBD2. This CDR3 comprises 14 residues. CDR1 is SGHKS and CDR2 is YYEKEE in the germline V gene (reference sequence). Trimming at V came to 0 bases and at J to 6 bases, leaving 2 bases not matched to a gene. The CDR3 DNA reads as TGTGCCAGCAGCTTGGCCGGGACTAGCAATGAGCAGTTCTTC. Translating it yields CASSLAGTSNEQFF.

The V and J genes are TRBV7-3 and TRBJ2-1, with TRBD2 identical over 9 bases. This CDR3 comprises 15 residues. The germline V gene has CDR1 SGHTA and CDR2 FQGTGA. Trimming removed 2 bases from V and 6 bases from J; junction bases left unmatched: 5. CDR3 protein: CASSLWASGVNEQFF. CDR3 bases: TGTGCCAGCAGCTTATGGGCTAGCGGGGTCAATGAGCAGTTCTTC.

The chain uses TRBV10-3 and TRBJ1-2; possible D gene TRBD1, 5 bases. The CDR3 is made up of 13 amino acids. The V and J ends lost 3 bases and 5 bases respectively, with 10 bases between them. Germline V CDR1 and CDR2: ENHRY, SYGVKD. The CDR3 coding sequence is TGTGCCATCAGTGACGAGGGGAGGTATGGCTACACCTTC. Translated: CAISDEGRYGYTF.

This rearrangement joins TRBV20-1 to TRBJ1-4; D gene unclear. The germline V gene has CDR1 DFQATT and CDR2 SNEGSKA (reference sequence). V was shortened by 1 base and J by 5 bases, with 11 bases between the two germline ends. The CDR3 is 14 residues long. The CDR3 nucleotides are TGCAGTGCTAGAGGGCAACTGGCAAATGAAAAACTGTTTTTT. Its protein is CSARGQLANEKLFF.

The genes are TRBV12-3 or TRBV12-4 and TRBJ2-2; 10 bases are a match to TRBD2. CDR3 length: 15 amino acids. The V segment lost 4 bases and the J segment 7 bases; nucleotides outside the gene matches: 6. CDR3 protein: CASSSLAGGNGELFF. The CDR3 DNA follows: TGTGCCAGCAGTTCCTTAGCGGGAGGAAACGGGGAGCTGTTTTTT.

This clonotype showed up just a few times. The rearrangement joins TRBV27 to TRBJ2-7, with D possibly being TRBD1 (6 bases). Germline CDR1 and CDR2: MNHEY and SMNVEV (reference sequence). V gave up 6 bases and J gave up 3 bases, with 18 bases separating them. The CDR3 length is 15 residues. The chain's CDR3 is CASRNRVSANYEQYF. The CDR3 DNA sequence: TGTGCCAGCAGAAACAGGGTCTCAGCGAACTACGAGCAGTACTTC.

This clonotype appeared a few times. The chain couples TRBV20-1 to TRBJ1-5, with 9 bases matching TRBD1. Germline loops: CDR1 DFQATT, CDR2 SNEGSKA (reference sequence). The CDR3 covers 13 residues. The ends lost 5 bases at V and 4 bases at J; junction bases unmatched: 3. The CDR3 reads CSAPTGGNQPQHF. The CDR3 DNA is TGCAGTGCTCCGACAGGGGGAAATCAGCCCCAGCATTTT.

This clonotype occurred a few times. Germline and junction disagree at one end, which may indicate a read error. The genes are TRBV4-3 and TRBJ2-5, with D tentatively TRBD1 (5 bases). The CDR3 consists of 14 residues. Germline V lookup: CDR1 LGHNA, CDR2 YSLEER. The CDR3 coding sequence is TGCGCCAGCAGCCAAGACTTCCTTACAGGCCCCTGGGACTTC. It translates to CASSQDFLTGPWDF.

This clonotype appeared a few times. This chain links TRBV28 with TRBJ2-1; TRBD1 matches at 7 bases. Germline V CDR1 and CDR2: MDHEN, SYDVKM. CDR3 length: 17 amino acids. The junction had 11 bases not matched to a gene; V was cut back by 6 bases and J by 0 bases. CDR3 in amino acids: CASSHRQGISSYNEQFF. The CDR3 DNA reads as TGTGCCAGCAGCCATCGACAGGGAATAAGCTCCTACAATGAGCAGTTCTTC.

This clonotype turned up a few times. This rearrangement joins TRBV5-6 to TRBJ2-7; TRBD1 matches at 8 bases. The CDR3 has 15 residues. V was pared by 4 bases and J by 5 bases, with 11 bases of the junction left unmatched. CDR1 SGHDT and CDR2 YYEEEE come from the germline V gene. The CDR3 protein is CASSPLRDRLNEQYF. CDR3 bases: TGTGCCAGCAGCCCGCTCAGGGACAGGCTTAACGAGCAGTACTTC.

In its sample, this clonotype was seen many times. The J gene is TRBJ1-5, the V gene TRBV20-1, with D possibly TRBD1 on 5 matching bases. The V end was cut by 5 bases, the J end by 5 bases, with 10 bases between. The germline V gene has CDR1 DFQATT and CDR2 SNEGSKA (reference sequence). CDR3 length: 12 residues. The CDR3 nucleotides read TGCAGTGCTCCCAGGGAGGATCAGCCCCAGCATTTT. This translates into CSAPREDQPQHF.

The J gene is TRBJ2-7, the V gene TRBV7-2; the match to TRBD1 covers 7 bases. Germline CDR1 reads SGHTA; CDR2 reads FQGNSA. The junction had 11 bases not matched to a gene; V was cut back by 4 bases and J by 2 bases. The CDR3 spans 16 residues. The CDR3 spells CASSSHLTDRTYEQYF. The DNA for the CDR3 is TGTGCCAGCAGCTCCCACTTAACGGACAGGACCTACGAGCAGTACTTC. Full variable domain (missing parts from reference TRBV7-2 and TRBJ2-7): GAGVSQSPSNKVTEKGKDVELRCDPISGHTALYWYRQSLGQGLEFLIYFQGNSAPDKSGLPSDRFSAERTGGSVSTLTIQRTQQEDSAVYLCASSSHLTDRTYEQYFGPGTRLTVT.

Written as DNA, the CDR3 is TGTGCCAGCAGTTATACACCGAACACGAACACTGAAGCTTTCTTT. This translates into CASSYTPNTNTEAFF. The rearrangement links TRBV12-3 or TRBV12-4 to TRBJ1-1; D is ambiguous. The CDR3 runs 15 residues. V was shortened by 4 bases and J by 1 base, with 13 bases between the two germline ends.

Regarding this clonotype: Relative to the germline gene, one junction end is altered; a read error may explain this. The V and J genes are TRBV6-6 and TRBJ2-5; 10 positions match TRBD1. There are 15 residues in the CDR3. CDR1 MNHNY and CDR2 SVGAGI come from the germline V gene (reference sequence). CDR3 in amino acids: CAISYPTGGGETQYF. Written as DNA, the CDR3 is TGTGCCATCAGTTACCCGACAGGGGGCGGGGAGACCCAGTACTTC.

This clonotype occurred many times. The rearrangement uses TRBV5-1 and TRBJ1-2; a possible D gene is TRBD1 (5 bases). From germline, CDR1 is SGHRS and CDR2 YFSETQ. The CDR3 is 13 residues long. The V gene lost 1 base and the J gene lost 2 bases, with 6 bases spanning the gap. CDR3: CASSLRQNYGYTF. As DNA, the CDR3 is TGCGCCAGCAGCTTGAGACAGAACTATGGCTACACCTTC.